These 26 T cell receptor beta chains originate from one sample sequenced in a study of control samples from healthy donors and cancer patients. Assay used: immunoSEQ multiplex PCR; TCRdb lists only in-frame clones, some missing. The sample has about 190,000 clones; around 93% are singletons. Sequencing was carried out using blood. Every receptor here comes from a man aged 25-40 years in good health.

This rearrangement joins TRBV2 to TRBJ1-1, with TRBD1 matching over 8 bases. The CDR3 spans 14 residues. The germline V gene encodes CDR1 SNHLY and CDR2 FYNNEI. The V segment lost 4 bases and the J segment 5 bases; nucleotides outside the gene matches: 6. This CDR3 reads CASSGQGYGTEAFF. DNA of the CDR3: TGTGCCAGCAGTGGACAGGGGTACGGGACTGAAGCTTTCTTT.

The chain is built from TRBV5-1 and TRBJ2-1; 8 bases match TRBD2. The CDR3 contains 14 residues. Per germline, CDR1 SGHRS and CDR2 YFSETQ. With V trimmed by 4 bases and J by 2 bases, 2 bases remained unmatched. The CDR3 reads CASSAGGAYNEQFF. CDR3 sequence (DNA): TGCGCCAGCAGCGCGGGGGGCGCCTACAATGAGCAGTTCTTC.

The chain joins TRBV6-6 to TRBJ2-7; 12 nucleotides match TRBD2. Germline CDR1 is MNHNY and CDR2 is SVGAGI (reference sequence). The CDR3 contains 15 residues. Trimming at V came to 6 bases and at J to 1 base, leaving 4 bases not matched to a gene. CDR3 sequence reads: CASRLAGGRSYEQYF. The DNA for the CDR3 is TGTGCCAGCAGACTAGCGGGGGGTAGGTCCTACGAGCAGTACTTC.

In the case of this clone: This specimen includes other DNA sequences encoding the same CDR3. This chain links TRBV18 with TRBJ2-1; the match to TRBD2 covers 11 bases. J lost 4 bases, V lost 3 bases, and 2 bases had no gene match. Germline V CDR1 and CDR2: KGHSH, LQKENI. This CDR3 is built from 15 residues. The DNA for the CDR3 is TGTGCCAGCTCACCCTTAGCGGGGGGGTACAATGAGCAGTTCTTC. Its protein is CASSPLAGGYNEQFF. Full variable domain (missing parts from reference TRBV18 and TRBJ2-1): NAGVMQNPRHLVRRRGQEARLRCSPMKGHSHVYWYRQLPEEGLKFMVYLQKENIIDESGMPKERFSAEFPKEGPSILRIQQVVRGDSAAYFCASSPLAGGYNEQFFGPGTRLTVL.

V is TRBV13 and J is TRBJ1-1; maybe TRBD1 (5 bases). Germline V gene sequence: CDR1 PRHDT, CDR2 FYEKMQ (reference sequence). The CDR3 has 16 amino acids. The ends were cut back, 4 bases at V and 3 bases at J, with 18 bases in the middle. CDR3 DNA: TGTGCCAGCAGCTACAGCCCGACGGGACGGTACACTGAAGCTTTCTTT. Protein: CASSYSPTGRYTEAFF. The full variable domain, completed using reference TRBV13 and TRBJ1-1, is AAGVIQSPRHLIKEKRETATLKCYPIPRHDTVYWYQQGPGQDPQFLISFYEKMQSDKGSIPDRFSAQQFSDYHSELNMSSLELGDSALYFCASSYSPTGRYTEAFFGQGTRLTVV.

DNA for the CDR3: TGTGCCAGCAGTTTAGGGCAGGGAGAGCAGCCCCAGCATTTT. Translated: CASSLGQGEQPQHF. V is TRBV6-5 and J is TRBJ1-5; TRBD1 is a possible D gene (5 bases). The CDR3 is 14 amino acids. The V end was cut by 4 bases, the J end by 7 bases, with 14 bases between. Germline lookup yields CDR1 MNHEY and CDR2 SVGAGI.

This chain links TRBV5-4 with TRBJ2-7; D not certain. The CDR3 extends over 15 amino acids. Germline CDR1 SGHNT, CDR2 YYREEE (reference sequence). V was shortened by 1 base and J by 0 bases, with 11 bases between the two germline ends. CDR3 sequence: CASSLSPQPSYEQYF. The CDR3 DNA is TGTGCCAGCAGCTTGAGCCCCCAGCCCTCCTACGAGCAGTACTTC.

This clone has a single count. This chain connects TRBV5-4 to TRBJ2-1, with TRBD2 as a possible D gene (7 bases). The CDR3 is made up of 15 amino acids. The V gene lost 2 bases and the J gene lost 4 bases, with 13 bases spanning the gap. Germline assignment: CDR1 SGHNT and CDR2 YYREEE (reference sequence). The CDR3: CASSLVGGGYNEQFF. In nucleotides, the CDR3 is TGTGCCAGCAGCTTAGTAGGGGGGGGGTACAATGAGCAGTTCTTC.

This chain joins TRBV5-6 and TRBJ1-3; D unclear. Trimming removed 0 bases at V and 0 bases at J, with 10 bases between. Germline values: CDR1 SGHDT, CDR2 YYEEEE. The CDR3 consists of 16 residues. This CDR3 is CASSLARQFSGNTIYF. The CDR3 nucleotides read TGTGCCAGCAGCTTGGCACGCCAATTCTCTGGAAACACCATATATTTT.

The rearrangement links TRBV16 to TRBJ1-4; TRBD1 might be the D (6 bases). The CDR3 is made up of 14 amino acids. Germline CDR1 is KGHSY and CDR2 is FQNENV. Deletions cut 4 bases from V and 0 bases from J, with 6 bases between. CDR3 bases: TGTGCCAGCAGCCGACAGGCAACTAATGAAAAACTGTTTTTT. Translation gives CASSRQATNEKLFF.

The chain is built from TRBV5-8 and TRBJ2-3; the match to TRBD1 covers 8 bases. V lost 7 bases to trimming and J lost 4 bases; unmatched junction nucleotides: 11. The CDR3 has 15 amino acids. Looked up from germline, CDR1 is SGHTS and CDR2 is YDEGEE. CDR3 sequence reads: CASHGDRSAADTQYF. The CDR3 nucleotides are TGTGCCAGCCACGGGGACAGGTCCGCGGCAGATACGCAGTATTTT.

Concerning this clone: The sample contains more than one DNA sequence encoding this CDR3. The chain carries TRBV18 and TRBJ1-1; D is unclear. Germline-derived CDR1 and CDR2 are KGHSH and LQKENI. There are 13 residues in the CDR3. The V end was cut by 2 bases, the J end by 5 bases, with 9 bases between. The CDR3: CASSPARGTEAFF. CDR3 nucleotide sequence: TGTGCCAGCTCACCAGCCCGGGGAACTGAAGCTTTCTTT.

This chain connects TRBV2 to TRBJ2-7; D ambiguous. The CDR3 sequence is 15 residues long. CDR1 is SNHLY and CDR2 is FYNNEI in the germline V gene. The V gene lost 4 bases and the J gene lost 2 bases, with 15 bases spanning the gap. The CDR3 loop is CASSVTARSAYEQYF. The CDR3, as DNA: TGTGCCAGCAGTGTCACAGCGAGGTCAGCCTACGAGCAGTACTTC.

The chain joins TRBV4-1 to TRBJ2-7, with D possibly TRBD1 on 7 matching bases. Looked up from germline, CDR1 is MGHRA and CDR2 is YSYEKL. V was pared by 1 base and J by 6 bases, with 19 bases between. CDR3 size: 16 residues. The CDR3 region is CASSQVEGAEEFEQYF. The CDR3 DNA reads TGCGCCAGCAGCCAAGTGGAGGGGGCGGAAGAGTTCGAGCAGTACTTC.

CDR3 nucleotides: TGTGCCAGCAGCCCCCGACAGAGAGATGGCTACACCTTC. As protein: CASSPRQRDGYTF. V and J are TRBV7-2 and TRBJ1-2; perhaps TRBD1 as D (5 bases). CDR3 size: 13 residues. CDR1 SGHTA and CDR2 FQGNSA come from the germline V gene. V gave up 5 bases and J gave up 6 bases, with 13 bases separating them.

The CDR3 DNA sequence: TGTGCCAGCAGCCAAGATTCAAGGTACAGAAGTGCTTTCTTT. This sequence encodes CASSQDSRYRSAFF. The chain uses TRBV14 and TRBJ1-1, with D hard to call. CDR1 and CDR2 (germline): SGHDN, FVKESK. The V gene lost 0 bases and the J gene lost 11 bases, with 16 bases spanning the gap. This CDR3 contains 14 residues.

This clone was picked up one time. This chain uses TRBV30 with TRBJ1-3; no definite D call. Germline lookup yields CDR1 GTSNPN and CDR2 SVGIG (reference sequence). Trimming stripped 1 base from V and 7 bases from J, with 20 bases between. The CDR3 has 16 amino acids. The CDR3 nucleotides read TGTGCCTGGAGTGGGAGCAGGATCTCTCTCGGGAACACCATATATTTT. It is translated as CAWSGSRISLGNTIYF. The variable domain in full, completed from reference TRBV30 and TRBJ1-3, reads SQTIHQWPATLVQPVGSPLSLECTVEGTSNPNLYWYRQAAGRGLQLLFYSVGIGQISSEVPQNLSASRPQDRQFILSSKKLLLSDSGFYLCAWSGSRISLGNTIYFGEGSWLTVV.

The V call is TRBV5-6, the J call TRBJ1-4; no clear D. Trimming removed 4 bases at V and 4 bases at J, with 20 bases between. Germline-derived CDR1 and CDR2 are SGHDT and YYEEEE. The CDR3 consists of 17 residues. CDR3 in DNA: TGTGCCAGCAGCCGAATCAGGCCCGGCTCAGTTAATGAAAAACTGTTTTTT. Encoded protein: CASSRIRPGSVNEKLFF.

In nucleotides, the CDR3 is TGTGCCAGTAGTCTGGGCGGAGGTCCCACTGAAGCTTTCTTT. It encodes CASSLGGGPTEAFF. This sequence joins TRBV19 and TRBJ1-1, with no clear D. This CDR3 has 14 amino acids. Trimming pared 5 bases from V and 4 bases from J, leaving 14 bases between. Germline assignment: CDR1 LNHDA and CDR2 SQIVND (reference sequence).

The chain links TRBV27 to TRBJ2-6; D remains unclear. The CDR3 loop spans 12 amino acids. V lost 7 bases and J 0 bases, leaving 1 base between the germline ends. Germline assignment: CDR1 MNHEY and CDR2 SMNVEV (reference sequence). The CDR3 DNA reads as TGTGCCAGCACCTCTGGGGCCAACGTCCTGACTTTC. This encodes CASTSGANVLTF.

The V call is TRBV5-1, the J call TRBJ1-1; D is unresolved. V lost 1 base to trimming and J lost 0 bases, with 16 bases between them. Per germline, CDR1 SGHRS and CDR2 YFSETQ. The CDR3 covers 17 residues. DNA for the CDR3: TGCGCCAGCAGCTTGTGGGCTACTCCCACTATGAACACTGAAGCTTTCTTT. As protein: CASSLWATPTMNTEAFF.

V and J are TRBV11-2 and TRBJ2-1; TRBD2 agrees at 11 bases. The V gene end was trimmed by 5 bases and the J gene end by 5 bases; junction bases not matched to a gene: 2. CDR1 is SGHAT and CDR2 is FQNNGV in the germline V gene. This CDR3 region has 14 residues. The CDR3 sequence is CASSNSGGDNEQFF. Written as DNA, the CDR3 is TGTGCCAGCAGCAATAGCGGGGGGGACAATGAGCAGTTCTTC.

This chain links TRBV7-9 with TRBJ2-1, with a weak D call TRBD2 (6 bases). Trimming cost V 8 bases and J 4 bases, with 21 bases left between them. This CDR3 region has 16 residues. CDR1 SEHNR and CDR2 FQNEAQ come from the germline V gene (reference sequence). CDR3: CASVWRGGSKYNEQFF. CDR3 sequence (DNA): TGTGCCAGCGTTTGGAGGGGTGGCAGCAAATACAATGAGCAGTTCTTC.

The rearrangement joins TRBV5-5 to TRBJ1-2; 8 bases align to TRBD1. The germline V gene encodes CDR1 SGHKS and CDR2 YYEKEE (reference sequence). Trimming took 0 bases from V and 8 from J; bases not matched to a gene: 6. The CDR3 is made up of 14 amino acids. CDR3 loop: CASSLGDRGTGYTF. The CDR3 region has the DNA TGTGCCAGCAGCTTGGGAGACAGGGGAACGGGCTACACCTTC.

This rearrangement joins TRBV11-2 to TRBJ1-2; 7 positions agree with TRBD1. The CDR3 sequence is 14 residues long. Per the germline V gene, CDR1 is SGHAT and CDR2 is FQNNGV. V gave up 3 bases and J gave up 4 bases; unmatched junction bases: 5. The CDR3 DNA is TGTGCCAGCAGCTTTAGGGACAGTCCCTATGGCTACACCTTC. Translation: CASSFRDSPYGYTF.

The chain joins TRBV5-1 to TRBJ2-7, with D hard to call. The CDR3 has 14 amino acids. Germline-derived CDR1 and CDR2 are SGHRS and YFSETQ. Trimming removed 5 bases at V and 0 bases at J, with 12 bases between. The chain's CDR3 is CASRSAALSYEQYF. In DNA, the CDR3 is TGCGCCAGCAGGTCGGCGGCGCTCTCCTACGAGCAGTACTTC.